This T cell receptor (beta chain) was profiled in a study of cytomegalovirus exposure and HLA in healthy donors. Findings and limits, study-wide: In most subjects, TCR beta sequences reportedly gave accurate predictions of HLA-A and HLA-B alleles. An assumption of roughly uniform sequencing depth across donors underlay the presence/absence analyses.

PCR primers comprised 60 Vbeta and 13 Jbeta primers. Method: immunoSEQ multiplex PCR; TCRdb's copy keeps in-frame clones and lacks some. The table records roughly 120,000 clones, 6.5% to 9.5% of them present only once. After removal of 3 bases from V and 5 bases from J, the junction contained 8 bases not matched to a gene. CDR3 length equals 14 residues. The V gene's germline CDR1 is SGDLS and CDR2 YYNGEE. This clone was recorded a few times. Antigen: not known. Sequencing was performed on PBMCs. The V and J genes are TRBV9 and TRBJ2-7; 7 bases agree with TRBD1. The receptor was isolated from a man between 40 and 49 years old in good health and CMV-seronegative. CDR3 sequence (DNA): TGTGCCAGCAGCGACAACAGGGGCGCGGACGAGCAGTACTTC. Amino acids: CASSDNRGADEQYF.